This entry is about one T cell receptor (beta chain). The data were taken from a study of neurological immune-mediated disorders. V gave up 6 bases and J gave up 1 base, with 6 bases separating them. This CDR3 comprises 11 residues. CDR1 is DFQATT, CDR2 SNEGSKA, per germline (reference sequence). TCRdb itself ran the 5' RACE reads through MiXCR, one entry per CDR3 protein. The sample holds some 41,000 distinct CDR3 sequences, more than 12% seen once. The V gene is TRBV20-1, the J gene TRBJ2-5; D unresolved. The clonotype was recovered from a woman aged 55-69 years with HTLV-1-associated myelopathy (HAM/TSP). Sequences were obtained from CD4+ T cells from blood. The CDR3: CSALPQETQYF. CDR3 in DNA: TGCAGTGCATTACCCCAAGAGACCCAGTACTTC.